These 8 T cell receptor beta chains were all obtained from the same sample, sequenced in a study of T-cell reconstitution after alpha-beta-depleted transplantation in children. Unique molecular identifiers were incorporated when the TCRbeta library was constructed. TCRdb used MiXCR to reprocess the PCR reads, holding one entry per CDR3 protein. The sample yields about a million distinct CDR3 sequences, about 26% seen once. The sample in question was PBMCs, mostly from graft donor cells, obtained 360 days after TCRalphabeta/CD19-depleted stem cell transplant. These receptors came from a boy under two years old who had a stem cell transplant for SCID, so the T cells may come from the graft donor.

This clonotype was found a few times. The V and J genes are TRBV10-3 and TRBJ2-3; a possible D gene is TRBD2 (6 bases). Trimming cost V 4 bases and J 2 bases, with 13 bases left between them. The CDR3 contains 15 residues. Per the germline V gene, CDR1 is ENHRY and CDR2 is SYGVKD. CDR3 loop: CAISARGTPTDTQYF. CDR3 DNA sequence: TGTGCCATCAGTGCCCGGGGGACTCCCACAGATACGCAGTATTTT.

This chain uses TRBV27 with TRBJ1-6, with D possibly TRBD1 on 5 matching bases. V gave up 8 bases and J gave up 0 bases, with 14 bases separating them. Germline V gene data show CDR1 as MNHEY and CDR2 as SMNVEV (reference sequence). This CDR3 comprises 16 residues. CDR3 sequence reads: CASQNRLSSYNSPLHF. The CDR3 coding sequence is TGTGCCAGCCAGAACAGGCTCAGCTCCTATAATTCACCCCTCCACTTT.

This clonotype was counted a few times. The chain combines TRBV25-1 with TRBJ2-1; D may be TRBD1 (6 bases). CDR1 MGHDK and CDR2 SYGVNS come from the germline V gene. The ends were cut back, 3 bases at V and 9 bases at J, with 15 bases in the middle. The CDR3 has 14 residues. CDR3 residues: CASSEGTGRAEQFF. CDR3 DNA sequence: TGTGCCAGCAGTGAGGGTACAGGGCGGGCTGAGCAGTTCTTC.

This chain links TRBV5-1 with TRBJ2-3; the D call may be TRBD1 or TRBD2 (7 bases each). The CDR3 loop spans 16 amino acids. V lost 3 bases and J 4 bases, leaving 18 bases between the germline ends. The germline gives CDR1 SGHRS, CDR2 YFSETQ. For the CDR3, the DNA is TGCGCCAGCAGCTCGGGAGGCCCAACAGGGGCAGATACGCAGTATTTT. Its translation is CASSSGGPTGADTQYF. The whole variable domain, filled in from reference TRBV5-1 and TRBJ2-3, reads KAGVTQTPRYLIKTRGQQVTLSCSPISGHRSVSWYQQTPGQGLQFLFEYFSETQRNKGNFPGRFSGRQFSNSRSEMNVSTLELGDSALYLCASSSGGPTGADTQYFGPGTRLTVL.

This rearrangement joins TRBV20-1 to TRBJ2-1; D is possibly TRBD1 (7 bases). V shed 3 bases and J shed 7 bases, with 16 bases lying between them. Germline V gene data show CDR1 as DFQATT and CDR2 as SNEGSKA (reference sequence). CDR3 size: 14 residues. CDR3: CSAREGATWNEQFF. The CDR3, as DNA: TGCAGTGCTAGGGAGGGGGCTACTTGGAATGAGCAGTTCTTC.

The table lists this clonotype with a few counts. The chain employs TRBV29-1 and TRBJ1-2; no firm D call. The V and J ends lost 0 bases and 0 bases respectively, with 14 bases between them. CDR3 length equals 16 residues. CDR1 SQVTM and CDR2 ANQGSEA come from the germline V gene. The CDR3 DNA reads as TGCAGCGTTGAAGATCAATTCAGTAGAGCTAACTATGGCTACACCTTC. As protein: CSVEDQFSRANYGYTF.

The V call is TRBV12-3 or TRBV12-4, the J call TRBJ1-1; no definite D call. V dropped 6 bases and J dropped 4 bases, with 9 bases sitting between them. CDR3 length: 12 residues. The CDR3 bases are TGTGCCAGCAGCCCTTTCCGCACTGAAGCTTTCTTT. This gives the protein CASSPFRTEAFF.

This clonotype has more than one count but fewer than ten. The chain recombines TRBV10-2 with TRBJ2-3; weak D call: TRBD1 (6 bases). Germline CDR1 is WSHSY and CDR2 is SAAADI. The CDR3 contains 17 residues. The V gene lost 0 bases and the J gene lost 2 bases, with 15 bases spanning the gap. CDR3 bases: TGCGCCAGCAGTGAGTCAGGAGCAGGGGCTATCACAGATACGCAGTATTTT. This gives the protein CASSESGAGAITDTQYF.